The 18 T cell receptor beta chains listed next were all sequenced from one sample in a study of blood T cell repertoires in COVID-19 (TCRdb year 2020). Library method: the immunoSEQ multiplex PCR assay. TCRdb provides this immuneACCESS table in a form limited to in-frame rearrangements. Some clones are lacking; in checked studies, under half of them reflect an unresolved V gene, and why the rest are absent is not known. The sample table lists 200,000 to 250,000 clones, around 85% of them with a count of one. Jointly, the top ten make up roughly 3% of the sample. Input material: peripheral blood. All receptors come from a woman in her twenties or thirties who had recovered from COVID-19.

The rearrangement joins TRBV5-1 to TRBJ1-1; unclear D gene. The germline gives CDR1 SGHRS, CDR2 YFSETQ. The CDR3 consists of 14 residues. Trimming removed 1 base at V and 3 bases at J, with 10 bases between. The CDR3 nucleotides read TGCGCCAGCAGCTTGAACCGGGGATACACTGAAGCTTTCTTT. Its translation: CASSLNRGYTEAFF.

The rearrangement links TRBV5-1 to TRBJ2-7; 13 bases line up with TRBD2. The CDR3 is made up of 15 amino acids. Germline CDR1 reads SGHRS; CDR2 reads YFSETQ. With 0 bases clipped from V and 4 bases from J, the junction kept 1 base outside the gene matches. CDR3 in amino acids: CASSLGTSGGYEQYF. The CDR3 coding sequence is TGCGCCAGCAGCTTGGGGACTAGCGGGGGATACGAGCAGTACTTC. The full variable domain, in which reference TRBV5-1 and TRBJ2-7 provide the parts outside the CDR3, is KAGVTQTPRYLIKTRGQQVTLSCSPISGHRSVSWYQQTPGQGLQFLFEYFSETQRNKGNFPGRFSGRQFSNSRSEMNVSTLELGDSALYLCASSLGTSGGYEQYFGPGTRLTVT.

J is TRBJ2-7 and V is TRBV12-3 or TRBV12-4, with 8 bases aligning to TRBD2. The CDR3 has 12 amino acids. Germline trimming cut 7 bases from V and 2 bases from J; bases unmatched to any gene: 1. Written as DNA, the CDR3 is TGTGCCAGCACGGGGGGGACCTACGAGCAGTACTTC. Its protein product is CASTGGTYEQYF.

The J gene is TRBJ1-3, the V gene TRBV5-6; 7 nucleotides match TRBD1. Germline assignment: CDR1 SGHDT and CDR2 YYEEEE. CDR3 length equals 16 residues. J lost 2 bases, V lost 4 bases, and 9 bases had no gene match. CDR3 nucleotide sequence: TGTGCCAGCAGCACACAGGGGATTAGGGCTGGAAACACCATATATTTT. As protein: CASSTQGIRAGNTIYF.

This clone was counted a single time. The chain combines TRBV5-1 with TRBJ2-1, with TRBD2 identical over 8 bases. Germline V lookup: CDR1 SGHRS, CDR2 YFSETQ. V gave up 4 bases and J gave up 4 bases; unmatched junction bases: 10. The CDR3 loop spans 16 amino acids. Here the CDR3 reads CASSPLTSGGYNEQFF. Written as DNA, the CDR3 is TGCGCCAGCAGCCCCCTTACCAGCGGGGGTTACAATGAGCAGTTCTTC.

This clone has a handful of counts. The chain joins TRBV7-6 to TRBJ2-7; 11 bases match TRBD1. V lost 5 bases, J lost 0 bases, and 6 bases stayed unmatched. The CDR3 spans 16 residues. In germline, CDR1 is SGHVS, CDR2 FNYEAQ. In DNA, the CDR3 is TGTGCCAGCAGCACCCCCGGGACAGGGGGCTCCTACGAGCAGTACTTC. Protein sequence: CASSTPGTGGSYEQYF.

The chain couples TRBV7-2 to TRBJ1-4; 8 bases align to TRBD1. Unmatched junction bases numbered 8, after V lost 5 bases and J lost 6 bases. The CDR3 contains 15 residues. CDR1 and CDR2 from the germline V gene are SGHTA and FQGNSA. DNA for the CDR3: TGTGCCAGCAGCACCTCCGGGACAGGTTATGAAAAACTGTTTTTT. Amino acids: CASSTSGTGYEKLFF.

This rearrangement joins TRBV4-3 to TRBJ1-5; the D is unclear. The CDR3 sequence is 16 residues long. Germline V CDR1 and CDR2: LGHNA, YSLEER. Trimming took off 0 bases at V and 4 bases at J, with 13 bases between the two ends. The chain's CDR3 is CASSQDYAIGNQPQHF. The CDR3 DNA sequence: TGCGCCAGCAGCCAAGATTATGCGATCGGGAATCAGCCCCAGCATTTT.

This chain uses TRBV10-3 with TRBJ2-4; D gene uncertain. This CDR3 comprises 14 residues. V was pared by 2 bases and J by 5 bases, with 10 bases between. Germline values: CDR1 ENHRY, CDR2 SYGVKD. The CDR3 sequence: CAISEDLGENIQYF. In DNA, the CDR3 is TGTGCCATCAGTGAGGACCTAGGCGAAAACATTCAGTACTTC.

The V gene is TRBV19, the J gene TRBJ2-7; 12 positions match TRBD1. After removal of 3 bases from V and 0 bases from J, the junction contained 6 bases not matched to a gene. From germline, CDR1 is LNHDA and CDR2 SQIVND (reference sequence). There are 17 residues in the CDR3. The CDR3 DNA is TGTGCCAGTAGTATTGGGACAGGGGGCGGTGGCTCCTACGAGCAGTACTTC. Residues: CASSIGTGGGGSYEQYF.

The chain combines TRBV4-3 with TRBJ2-1, with 9 bases that match TRBD2. From germline, CDR1 is LGHNA and CDR2 YSLEER. CDR3 length: 17 amino acids. V shed 3 bases, J shed 9 bases, and the junction held 15 bases outside the gene matches. The chain's CDR3 is CASSHLVGRGGFFEQFF. In DNA, the CDR3 is TGCGCCAGCAGCCATCTCGTGGGGCGGGGGGGCTTTTTTGAGCAGTTCTTC.

The chain links TRBV3-1 (or the pseudogene TRBV3-2) to TRBJ2-7, with D possibly TRBD1 on 6 matching bases. Trimming shortened V by 0 bases and J by 2 bases, and 14 bases separated the two germline ends. The germline V gene has CDR1 LGHDT and CDR2 YNNKEL (reference sequence). There are 16 residues in the CDR3. This chain's CDR3 is CASSQDIGDTTYEQYF. CDR3 sequence (DNA): TGTGCCAGCAGCCAAGACATCGGGGACACCACCTACGAGCAGTACTTC.

The rearrangement links TRBV7-7 to TRBJ2-7; D is unresolved. The germline V and J ends were trimmed by 2 bases and 5 bases, with 10 bases remaining between them. Germline CDR1 and CDR2: SSHAT and FNYEAQ (reference sequence). This CDR3 is 13 amino acids long. The CDR3 nucleotides are TGTGCCAGCAGCTTACGACTTGAAGACGAGCAGTACTTC. Protein product: CASSLRLEDEQYF.

This clone appeared a single time. This chain uses TRBV11-3 with TRBJ2-2; 7 positions agree with TRBD1. V shed 4 bases and J 7 bases; nucleotides not matched to a gene: 9. This CDR3 comprises 15 residues. Germline V lookup: CDR1 SGHNT, CDR2 YENEEA. The CDR3 sequence: CASSSPQGFDGELFF. CDR3 coding DNA: TGTGCCAGCAGCTCCCCACAGGGGTTCGACGGGGAGCTGTTTTTT.

In its sample, this clone was seen a few times. Other DNA sequences in this sample translate to the same CDR3. The chain employs TRBV4-1 and TRBJ1-1; D perhaps matches TRBD1 (6 bases). V shed 2 bases and J shed 2 bases, with 9 bases lying between them. CDR3 size: 14 residues. CDR1 is MGHRA, CDR2 YSYEKL, per germline. The CDR3 sequence is CASSQPQGNTEAFF. The CDR3 region has the DNA TGCGCCAGCAGCCAACCACAGGGAAACACTGAAGCTTTCTTT.

The chain combines TRBV24-1 with TRBJ1-1; D is undetermined. Germline-derived CDR1 and CDR2 are KGHDR and SFDVKD. The CDR3 runs to 14 residues. The V gene lost 2 bases and the J gene lost 5 bases, with 11 bases spanning the gap. CDR3 DNA: TGTGCCACCAGTGATTATCGGGTTCGGACTGAAGCTTTCTTT. Its protein is CATSDYRVRTEAFF.

This clone was detected only a few times. The V and J genes are TRBV9 and TRBJ1-2, with 7 bases matching TRBD1. Germline V gene lookup returns CDR1 SGDLS and CDR2 YYNGEE. This CDR3 is built from 16 residues. V was clipped by 1 base and J by 6 bases; unmatched bases: 12. The CDR3 sequence is CASSVSALTGRDGYTF. The CDR3, as DNA: TGTGCCAGCAGCGTATCCGCTCTGACAGGGAGAGATGGCTACACCTTC.

This chain connects TRBV12-5 to TRBJ2-7, with a weak D call TRBD1 (6 bases). Deletions cut 3 bases from V and 4 bases from J, with 16 bases between. CDR1 is LGHNT and CDR2 is FRNRAP in the germline V gene. The CDR3 totals 15 residues. CDR3 sequence (DNA): TGTGCTAGTGGTTTCGACAGGACCTCGGGATACGAGCAGTACTTC. Its protein product is CASGFDRTSGYEQYF.